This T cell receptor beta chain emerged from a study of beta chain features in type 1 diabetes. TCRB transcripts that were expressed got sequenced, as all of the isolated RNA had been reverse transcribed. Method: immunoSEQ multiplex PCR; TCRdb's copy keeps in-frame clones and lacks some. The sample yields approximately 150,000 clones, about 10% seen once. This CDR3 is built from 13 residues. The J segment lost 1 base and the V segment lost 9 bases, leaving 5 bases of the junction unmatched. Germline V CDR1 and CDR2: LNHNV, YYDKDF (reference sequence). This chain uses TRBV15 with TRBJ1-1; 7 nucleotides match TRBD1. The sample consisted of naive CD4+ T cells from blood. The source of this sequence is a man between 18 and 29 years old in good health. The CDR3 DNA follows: TGTGCCACAATGACAGGGCCGAACACTGAAGCTTTCTTT. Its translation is CATMTGPNTEAFF.